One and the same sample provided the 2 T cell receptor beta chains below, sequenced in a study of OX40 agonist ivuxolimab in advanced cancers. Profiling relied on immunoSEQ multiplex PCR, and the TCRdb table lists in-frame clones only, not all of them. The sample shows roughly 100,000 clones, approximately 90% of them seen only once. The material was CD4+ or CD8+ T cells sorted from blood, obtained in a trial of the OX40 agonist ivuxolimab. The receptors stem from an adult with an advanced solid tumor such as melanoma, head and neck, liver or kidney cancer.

Here the CDR3 reads CASSIARLPTHEAKNIQYF. Written as DNA, the CDR3 is TGTGCCAGCAGCATCGCGAGACTACCTACCCATGAGGCCAAAAACATTCAGTACTTC. V and J are TRBV7-8 and TRBJ2-4; a weak D match, TRBD2 (5 bases). Germline V lookup: CDR1 SGHVS, CDR2 FQNEAQ. The V gene lost 5 bases and the J gene lost 1 base, with 24 bases spanning the gap. This CDR3 spans 19 amino acids.

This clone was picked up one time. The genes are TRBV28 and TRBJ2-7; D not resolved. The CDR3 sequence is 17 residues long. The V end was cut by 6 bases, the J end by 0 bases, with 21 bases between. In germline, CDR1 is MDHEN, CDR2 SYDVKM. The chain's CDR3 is CASRGPLSRESSYEQYF. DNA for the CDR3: TGTGCCAGCAGGGGTCCCCTGTCCAGAGAAAGCTCCTACGAGCAGTACTTC.